What follows describes a single TCR beta chain. No antigen is known for it. It has no much larger one-base neighbor in the sample; base qualities were not kept. Trimming removed 0 bases from V and 2 bases from J, leaving 14 bases between the germline ends. The CDR3, cysteine through phenylalanine, is 16 amino acids long. Only the CDR3 part of the read is kept: 48 bases, read in frame from the first base. The germline V gene supplies CDR1 SGDLS and CDR2 YYNGEE. This sample is part of a study of liver allograft versus peripheral blood T cells (TCRdb year 2020). For the wider study: The study compared the T cell receptor repertoires present in transplanted livers with the repertoires present in the peripheral blood of liver transplant recipients.

Sequenced using an Illumina MiSeq. The public reads were reanalyzed by TCRdb: fastp trimming at Q25, MiXCR alignment, in-frame beta chains only. Under each unique CDR3 protein, matching rows form one entry showing the most common genes and DNA. This sample has about 16,000 distinct CDR3 sequences in its table, and approximately 20% of those were observed once. The ten largest clones take up roughly 13% of the sample. The study at large found these results: The T cell receptor repertoires within liver allografts were reported to be different from the T cell receptor repertoires detected in peripheral blood.

The chain links TRBV9 with TRBJ2-5; the D gene assignment is ambiguous. This TCR derives from a human patient who had a liver transplant. After transplantation, some T cells may belong to the graft donor instead of the recipient. Here the CDR3 is given as CASSVGAPRGQETQYF. The DNA is TGTGCCAGCAGCGTAGGCGCCCCCCGCGGTCAAGAGACCCAGTACTTC.